Listed below are T cell receptor beta chains from one sample, sequenced in a study of blood T cell repertoires in COVID-19. This table comes from immunoSEQ multiplex PCR, and its TCRdb copy is limited to in-frame clones, with some not included. Counted here are about 200,000 clones, 65% to 90% occurring once; the ten biggest clones make up roughly 4.9%. The sample consisted of peripheral blood. The receptors were sampled from a human donor in a cohort sampled during active COVID-19. Each CDR3 is given with its conserved first and last residue. D genes are given only for firm matches. Only part of the rows carry a size: once, few, many, or a class if the clone is expanded.

len,v_gene,abundance,d_gene,j_gene,CDR3aa,CDR3nt
14,TRBV9,-,-,TRBJ1-5,CASSFGGDNQPQHF,TGTGCCAGCAGCTTTGGGGGGGACAATCAGCCCCAGCATTTT
14,TRBV5-6,-,TRBD1,TRBJ1-1,CASRGQGLNTEAFF,TGTGCCAGCAGGGGACAGGGCTTGAACACTGAAGCTTTCTTT
15,TRBV27,few,-,TRBJ2-3,CASSSRHPATDTQYF,TGTGCCAGCAGTTCACGACATCCCGCCACAGATACGCAGTATTTT
13,TRBV7-3,-,-,TRBJ2-2,CASSLPGSGELFF,TGTGCCAGCAGCTTACCAGGTTCCGGGGAGCTGTTTTTT
15,TRBV7-2,-,TRBD2,TRBJ2-7,CASSSRTSSTYEQYF,TGTGCCAGCAGCAGTCGGACTAGCTCCACCTACGAGCAGTACTTC
14,TRBV28,-,-,TRBJ1-2,CASLAGNTNYGYTF,TGTGCCAGCCTGGCAGGAAACACTAACTATGGCTACACCTTC
15,TRBV5-4,few,-,TRBJ2-3,CASSPWRAGADTQYF,TGTGCCAGCAGCCCATGGCGGGCAGGGGCAGATACGCAGTATTTT
17,TRBV7-2,-,-,TRBJ1-1,CASSPEGRGWGNTEAFF,TGTGCCAGCAGCCCTGAGGGGAGGGGCTGGGGGAACACTGAAGCTTTCTTT
14,TRBV7-2,-,TRBD1,TRBJ1-2,CASSLETGGGGYTF,TGTGCCAGCAGCTTAGAGACAGGGGGTGGTGGCTACACCTTC
11,TRBV28,few,-,TRBJ1-1,CASRVGPEAFF,TGTGCCAGCAGGGTGGGCCCTGAAGCTTTCTTT
13,TRBV18,-,-,TRBJ2-5,CASSPYGGETQYF,TGTGCCAGCTCACCCTACGGGGGTGAGACCCAGTACTTC
14,TRBV7-2,-,TRBD2,TRBJ2-7,CASSSVAGVHEQYF,TGTGCCAGCAGCTCCGTAGCGGGAGTCCACGAGCAGTACTTC
14,TRBV10-3,-,-,TRBJ2-7,CAISAGAMTYEQYF,TGTGCCATCAGTGCAGGGGCCATGACCTACGAGCAGTACTTC
14,TRBV5-6,few,-,TRBJ1-1,CASSPRGVGPEAFF,TGTGCCAGCAGCCCGCGCGGTGTAGGCCCTGAAGCTTTCTTT
18,TRBV4-1,-,TRBD2,TRBJ2-5,CASSQNLILGLAIKTQYF,TGCGCCAGCAGCCAAAATCTTATCTTGGGACTAGCGATAAAGACCCAGTACTTC
17,TRBV7-2,-,-,TRBJ2-7,CASSLGFGGTLSYEQYF,TGTGCCAGCAGCTTAGGATTTGGGGGGACTCTCTCCTACGAGCAGTACTTC
16,TRBV24-1,few,TRBD1,TRBJ1-4,CATSEPPTGEGEKLFF,TGTGCCACCAGTGAACCCCCGACAGGGGAGGGAGAAAAACTGTTTTTT
16,TRBV4-3,-,TRBD1,TRBJ1-4,CASSQEDRTINEKLFF,TGCGCCAGCAGCCAGGAGGACAGGACGATAAATGAAAAACTGTTTTTT
13,TRBV6-2/TRBV6-3,-,-,TRBJ1-1,CASSRTANTEAFF,TGTGCCAGCAGTCGGACAGCGAACACTGAAGCTTTCTTT
15,TRBV7-6,once,-,TRBJ1-5,CASSPETGSNQPQHF,TGTGCCAGCAGCCCAGAGACGGGTAGCAATCAGCCCCAGCATTTT
15,TRBV2,-,-,TRBJ2-7,CASSEWPHYSYEQYF,TGTGCCAGCAGTGAGTGGCCACATTACTCCTACGAGCAGTACTTC
14,TRBV19,-,TRBD2,TRBJ2-7,CASSTSGSSYEQYF,TGTGCCAGTAGTACTAGCGGGTCCTCCTACGAGCAGTACTTC
15,TRBV7-6,-,-,TRBJ1-5,CASSLALGGGQPQHF,TGTGCCAGCAGCTTAGCGCTCGGGGGTGGTCAGCCCCAGCATTTT
17,TRBV7-2,-,-,TRBJ2-6,CASSLGFRVREANVLTF,TGTGCCAGCAGCTTAGGATTTCGCGTACGGGAGGCCAACGTCCTGACTTTC